This TCR beta chain was recovered during a study of control samples from healthy donors and cancer patients. The method was immunoSEQ multiplex PCR; TCRdb's version includes in-frame clones alone and lacks a portion of them. The repertoire holds about 180,000 clones, with almost 90% as singletons. This CDR3 contains 14 residues. V shed 0 bases, J shed 9 bases, and the junction held 7 bases outside the gene matches. The V gene's germline CDR1 is LGHNA and CDR2 YSLEER. The J gene is TRBJ1-2, the V gene TRBV4-3; TRBD1 agrees at 7 bases. The source material was blood. This TCR came from a woman in her 50s in good health. The CDR3 DNA reads TGCGCCAGCAGCCAAGAGGGGCAGGGGGACAGCTACACCTTC. Protein product: CASSQEGQGDSYTF.